This T cell receptor beta chain was documented in a study of blood T cell dynamics during melanoma immunotherapy. For the study at large: Patients with metastatic melanoma got pembrolizumab or nivolumab-ipilimumab as first-line care.

Libraries were prepared by immunoSEQ multiplex PCR; TCRdb keeps only in-frame clonotypes and omits some of them. Of 25,000 to 35,000 clones in the sample, approximately 80% are singletons; the top ten hold around 10%. CDR1 and CDR2 (germline): SGHVS, FNYEAQ. The trim removed 7 bases at V and 4 bases at J, leaving 13 bases unmatched. The CDR3 sequence is 16 residues long. Time point noted: week 3, after first cycle of checkpoint inhibitor. The chain links TRBV7-6 to TRBJ2-1; 7 bases fit TRBD2. Specimen: blood, collected from a patient treated with checkpoint blockade. This receptor was identified in a human donor with melanoma. The CDR3: CASNPNRGSSYNEQFF. The CDR3 nucleotides read TGTGCCAGCAACCCGAACCGCGGGAGTTCTTACAATGAGCAGTTCTTC.